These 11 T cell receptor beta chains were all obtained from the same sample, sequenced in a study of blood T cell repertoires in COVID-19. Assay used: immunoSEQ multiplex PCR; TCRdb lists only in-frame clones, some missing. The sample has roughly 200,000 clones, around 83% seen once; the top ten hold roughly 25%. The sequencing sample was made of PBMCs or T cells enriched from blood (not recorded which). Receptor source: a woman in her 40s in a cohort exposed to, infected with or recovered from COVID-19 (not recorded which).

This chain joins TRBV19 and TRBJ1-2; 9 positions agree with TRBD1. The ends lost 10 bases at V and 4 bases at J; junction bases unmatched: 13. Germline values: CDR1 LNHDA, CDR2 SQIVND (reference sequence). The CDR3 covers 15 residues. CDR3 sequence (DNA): TGTGCCACCCACCCGGGGACAGGGAGCTTCTATGGCTACACCTTC. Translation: CATHPGTGSFYGYTF.

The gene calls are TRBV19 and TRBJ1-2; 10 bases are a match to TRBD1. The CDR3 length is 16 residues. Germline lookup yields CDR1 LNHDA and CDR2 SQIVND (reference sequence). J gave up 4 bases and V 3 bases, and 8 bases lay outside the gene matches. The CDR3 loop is CASSIAGTGEVYGYTF. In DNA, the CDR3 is TGTGCCAGTAGTATCGCCGGGACAGGGGAGGTCTATGGCTACACCTTC.

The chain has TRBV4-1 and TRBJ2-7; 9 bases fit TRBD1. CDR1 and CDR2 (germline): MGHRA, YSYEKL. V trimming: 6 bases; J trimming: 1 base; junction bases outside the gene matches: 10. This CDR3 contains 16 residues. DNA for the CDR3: TGCGCCAGCAGACCCCGACAGGGGGAGGGGTCCTACGAGCAGTACTTC. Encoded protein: CASRPRQGEGSYEQYF.

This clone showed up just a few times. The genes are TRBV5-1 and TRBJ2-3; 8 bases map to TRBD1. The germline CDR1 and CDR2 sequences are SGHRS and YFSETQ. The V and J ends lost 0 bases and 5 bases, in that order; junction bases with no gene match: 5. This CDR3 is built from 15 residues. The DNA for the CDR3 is TGCGCCAGCAGCTTGGCAGGGACAGGTGAAGATACGCAGTATTTT. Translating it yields CASSLAGTGEDTQYF.

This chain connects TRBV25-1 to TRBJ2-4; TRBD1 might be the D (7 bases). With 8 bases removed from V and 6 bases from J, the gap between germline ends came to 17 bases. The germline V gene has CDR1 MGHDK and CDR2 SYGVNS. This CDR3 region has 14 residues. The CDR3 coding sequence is TGTGCCAGCCAGGAGGGGGCGACGATAAACATTCAGTACTTC. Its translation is CASQEGATINIQYF.

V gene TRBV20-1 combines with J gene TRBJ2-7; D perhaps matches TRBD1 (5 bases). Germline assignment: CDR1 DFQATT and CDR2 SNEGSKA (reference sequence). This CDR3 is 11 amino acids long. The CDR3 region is CRVAGFYEQYF. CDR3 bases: TGCAGAGTAGCAGGGTTCTACGAGCAGTACTTC.

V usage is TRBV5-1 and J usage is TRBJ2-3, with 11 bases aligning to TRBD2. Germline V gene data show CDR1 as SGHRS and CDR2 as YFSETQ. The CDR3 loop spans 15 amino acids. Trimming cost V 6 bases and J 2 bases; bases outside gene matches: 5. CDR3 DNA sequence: TGCGCCAGCACCAGGGGACTAGCGGACACAGATACGCAGTATTTT. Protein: CASTRGLADTDTQYF.

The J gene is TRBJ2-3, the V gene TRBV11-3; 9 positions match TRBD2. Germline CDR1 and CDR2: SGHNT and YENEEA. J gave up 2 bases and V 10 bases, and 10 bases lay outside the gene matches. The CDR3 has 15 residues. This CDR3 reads CAISTTSGNTDTQYF. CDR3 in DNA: TGTGCCATCTCCACGACTAGCGGAAACACAGATACGCAGTATTTT.

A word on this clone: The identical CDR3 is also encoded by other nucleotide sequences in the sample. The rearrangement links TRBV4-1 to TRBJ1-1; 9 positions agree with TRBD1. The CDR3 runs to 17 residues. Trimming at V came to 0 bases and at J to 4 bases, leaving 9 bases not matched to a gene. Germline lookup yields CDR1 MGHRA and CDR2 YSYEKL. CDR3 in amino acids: CASSQDPGQGSRTEAFF. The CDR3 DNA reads TGCGCCAGCAGCCAAGATCCGGGACAGGGTTCCCGCACTGAAGCTTTCTTT.

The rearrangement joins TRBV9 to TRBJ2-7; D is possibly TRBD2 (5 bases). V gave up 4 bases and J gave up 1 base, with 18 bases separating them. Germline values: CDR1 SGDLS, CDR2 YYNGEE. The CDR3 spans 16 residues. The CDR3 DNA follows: TGTGCCAGCAGCCTAGGCGGCCCCCCGGGGTCCTACGAGCAGTACTTC. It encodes CASSLGGPPGSYEQYF. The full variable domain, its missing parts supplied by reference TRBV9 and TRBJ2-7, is DSGVTQTPKHLITATGQRVTLRCSPRSGDLSVYWYQQSLDQGLQFLIQYYNGEERAKGNILERFSAQQFPDLHSELNLSSLELGDSALYFCASSLGGPPGSYEQYFGPGTRLTVT.

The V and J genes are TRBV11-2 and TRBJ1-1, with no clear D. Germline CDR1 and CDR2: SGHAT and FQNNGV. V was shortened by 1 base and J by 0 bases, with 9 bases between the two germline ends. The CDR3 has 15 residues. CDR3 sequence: CASSLGYNLNTEAFF. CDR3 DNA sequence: TGTGCCAGCAGCTTAGGGTACAATTTGAACACTGAAGCTTTCTTT.